A single sample is the source of the 15 T cell receptor beta chains below, sequenced in a study of blood T cells in healthy people across ages. The authors ran a second PCR of roughly 6 to 12 cycles using a sample-barcoded 5' primer and a J-beta primer mix. TCRdb itself ran the 5' RACE reads through MiXCR, one entry per CDR3 protein. The data show just under 750,000 distinct CDR3 sequences, 22% seen once. The sequencing sample was made of blood. The receptors stem from a man aged 65 to 79 in good health.

The chain has TRBV5-1 and TRBJ2-3; D is unclear. The germline CDR1 and CDR2 sequences are SGHRS and YFSETQ. Trimming removed 2 bases from V and 2 bases from J, with 12 bases in between. CDR3 length: 15 residues. Here the CDR3 DNA reads TGCGCCAGCAGCTTTGAGCGTACCTCCACAGATACGCAGTATTTT. This encodes CASSFERTSTDTQYF.

This clonotype has a handful of counts. This sequence joins TRBV7-2 and TRBJ2-3, with D possibly being TRBD2 (5 bases). The length of the CDR3 is 19 residues. Trimming took off 0 bases at V and 7 bases at J, with 26 bases between the two ends. Germline CDR1 is SGHTA and CDR2 is FQGNSA. Here the CDR3 reads CASSLAQSRSFGKGYTQYF. The CDR3 DNA follows: TGTGCCAGCAGCTTAGCGCAGTCCAGATCCTTCGGGAAGGGCTATACGCAGTATTTT.

The rearrangement joins TRBV5-1 to TRBJ1-1, with 7 nucleotides matching TRBD1. The CDR3 length is 14 residues. Germline lookup yields CDR1 SGHRS and CDR2 YFSETQ. Germline trimming cut 5 bases from V and 1 base from J; bases unmatched to any gene: 5. The CDR3 is CASRGGTANTEAFF. The DNA for the CDR3 is TGCGCCAGCAGGGGCGGGACAGCGAACACTGAAGCTTTCTTT.

This clonotype appeared a few times. The chain couples TRBV10-3 to TRBJ2-3, with D unclear. Germline lookup yields CDR1 ENHRY and CDR2 SYGVKD. V lost 3 bases and J lost 0, with 10 bases in between. The CDR3 runs 15 residues. The CDR3 DNA reads as TGTGCCATCAGTGACCAAAAGGGCAGCACAGATACGCAGTATTTT. Translation gives CAISDQKGSTDTQYF.

This clonotype turned up a few times. This chain connects TRBV6-6 to TRBJ2-5; D gene unclear. The DNA end is more similar to TRBJ2-1, so the J call may be wrong. The CDR3 has 15 amino acids. Per the germline V gene, CDR1 is MNHNY and CDR2 is SVGAGI (reference sequence). The CDR3 is CASSYTIGPTKEQFF. The CDR3 coding sequence is TGTGCCAGCAGTTACACAATAGGGCCTACCAAGGAGCAGTTCTTC.

The genes are TRBV29-1 and TRBJ2-5; 8 bases align to TRBD1. The J call may be incorrect, as the DNA end agrees better with TRBJ2-7. Germline assignment: CDR1 SQVTM and CDR2 ANQGSEA. The CDR3 is 13 amino acids. The CDR3 nucleotides read TGCAGCGTTGAAGAGACAGGGGCCCCCGAGCAGTACTTC. This sequence encodes CSVEETGAPEQYF.

Only a few counts were recorded for this clonotype. This chain links TRBV28 with TRBJ2-5, with D unclear. Germline loops: CDR1 MDHEN, CDR2 SYDVKM. The CDR3 consists of 13 residues. V was cut by 4 bases and J by 11 bases, with 17 bases left in between. The CDR3, as DNA: TGTGCCAGCAGTTATCTTCGGACGGAAGAGCAGTACTTC. Residues: CASSYLRTEEQYF.

V gene TRBV7-9 combines with J gene TRBJ1-2; D is ambiguous. V lost 5 bases to trimming and J lost 4 bases, with 14 bases between them. CDR3 length: 14 residues. Germline CDR1 and CDR2: SEHNR and FQNEAQ (reference sequence). The CDR3, as DNA: TGTGCCAGCAGCCCCGGCGGGTCCGTCTATGGCTACACCTTC. Amino acid sequence: CASSPGGSVYGYTF. The variable domain in full, with the rest retrieved from reference TRBV7-9 and TRBJ1-2, is DTGVSQNPRHKITKRGQNVTFRCDPISEHNRLYWYRQTLGQGPEFLTYFQNEAQLEKSRLLSDRFSAERPKGSFSTLEIQRTEQGDSAMYLCASSPGGSVYGYTFGSGTRLTVV.

CDR3 DNA sequence: TGTGCCAGCACCATGGAGCCGACTAGCACAGATACGCAGTATTTT. Translated: CASTMEPTSTDTQYF. The gene calls are TRBV9 and TRBJ2-3; D is undetermined. V was shortened by 6 bases and J by 0 bases, with 14 bases between the two germline ends. The V gene's germline CDR1 is SGDLS and CDR2 YYNGEE. The CDR3 totals 15 residues.

This clonotype was picked up a small number of times. In DNA, the CDR3 is TGTGCCAGCAGTTTATGGGCAGGAGGGGCAAGGTCCTACAATGAGCAGTTCTTC. Protein sequence: CASSLWAGGARSYNEQFF. The chain combines TRBV28 with TRBJ2-1; TRBD2 is a possible D gene (6 bases). Germline V gene lookup returns CDR1 MDHEN and CDR2 SYDVKM. The CDR3 runs 18 residues. Trimming took off 0 bases at V and 1 base at J, with 16 bases between the two ends.

This chain links TRBV11-2 with TRBJ2-2; 8 bases match TRBD2. Trimming took 2 bases from V and 0 from J; bases not matched to a gene: 5. This CDR3 comprises 17 residues. Germline loops: CDR1 SGHAT, CDR2 FQNNGV. The CDR3 DNA reads TGTGCCAGCAGCTTAATAGCGGGATACACGAACACCGGGGAGCTGTTTTTT. It encodes CASSLIAGYTNTGELFF.

The rearrangement links TRBV11-2 to TRBJ1-1; maybe TRBD1 (6 bases). Trimming took 3 bases from V and 1 from J, leaving 12 bases between them. This CDR3 is built from 15 residues. The germline V gene has CDR1 SGHAT and CDR2 FQNNGV. CDR3 bases: TGTGCCAGCAGCTTGAGCTCGGGACAGAACACTGAAGCTTTCTTT. Translating gives CASSLSSGQNTEAFF.

V and J are TRBV29-1 and TRBJ2-6; TRBD2 might be the D (6 bases). The V end was cut by 4 bases, the J end by 0 bases, with 7 bases between. Germline values: CDR1 SQVTM, CDR2 ANQGSEA. This CDR3 region has 14 residues. This CDR3 reads CSVVGSSGANVLTF. The CDR3 nucleotides are TGCAGCGTTGTCGGGAGCTCTGGGGCCAACGTCCTGACTTTC. The whole variable domain, filled in from reference TRBV29-1 and TRBJ2-6, reads SAVISQKPSRDICQRGTSLTIQCQVDSQVTMMFWYRQQPGQSLTLIATANQGSEATYESGFVIDKFPISRPNLTFSTLTVSNMSPEDSSIYLCSVVGSSGANVLTFGAGSRLTVL.

J is TRBJ2-1 and V is TRBV20-1; D call uncertain. V lost 1 base and J 10 bases, leaving 14 bases between the germline ends. CDR3 size: 13 residues. Germline CDR1 reads DFQATT; CDR2 reads SNEGSKA (reference sequence). CDR3 bases: TGCAGTGCTAGAGGAAACTTAATTGGGGAGCAGTTCTTC. Translated: CSARGNLIGEQFF.

This clonotype has just a few counts. V usage is TRBV20-1 and J usage is TRBJ2-1; maybe TRBD2 (6 bases). Germline assignment: CDR1 DFQATT and CDR2 SNEGSKA (reference sequence). The CDR3 runs 14 residues. V lost 2 bases and J 2 bases, leaving 10 bases between the germline ends. This CDR3 is CSARQEGTYNEQFF. The CDR3 DNA reads TGCAGTGCTAGACAGGAGGGCACCTACAATGAGCAGTTCTTC.